The 24 T cell receptor beta chains below come from one sample, sequenced in a study of Graves' ophthalmopathy and Graves' hyperthyroidism. Using RNA transcripts, the TCR beta CDR3 regions were amplified. First-round RT-PCR used HTBI primers; second-round multiplex PCR followed. TCRdb re-analysed the multiplex PCR reads in MiXCR, keeping a single row per CDR3 protein. The sample holds approximately 1.2 million distinct CDR3 sequences, roughly 35% seen once. The specimen was peripheral blood or thyroid tissue (not recorded which). These receptors originate from an adult man with Graves' hyperthyroidism.

The chain is built from TRBV2 and TRBJ2-5; possibly TRBD2 for D (5 bases). Germline loops: CDR1 SNHLY, CDR2 FYNNEI. V lost 8 bases and J 4 bases, leaving 14 bases between the germline ends. The CDR3 totals 13 residues. The CDR3 here is CASGSLEGETQYF. The CDR3 DNA sequence: TGTGCCAGCGGGAGCCTCGAGGGAGAGACCCAGTACTTC.

In this sample, this clonotype turned up many times. The chain couples TRBV2 to TRBJ2-5; 7 nucleotides align to TRBD1. V dropped 6 bases and J dropped 5; count of bases not matched to a gene: 3. CDR3 length: 12 residues. Germline V gene sequence: CDR1 SNHLY, CDR2 FYNNEI. This CDR3 reads CASRLQGETQYF. CDR3 coding DNA: TGTGCCAGCAGACTACAGGGGGAGACCCAGTACTTC.

This chain connects TRBV11-2 to TRBJ1-6; a possible D gene is TRBD1 (5 bases). V lost 7 bases to trimming and J lost 16 bases, with 23 bases between them. This CDR3 region has 14 residues. Germline V gene sequence: CDR1 SGHAT, CDR2 FQNNGV. DNA of the CDR3: TGTGCCAGCAATCCCGGACGGTCCTGGGGGGGTCTCCACTTT. It specifies CASNPGRSWGGLHF.

The V and J genes are TRBV7-8 and TRBJ2-5; perhaps TRBD2 as D (5 bases). The CDR3 has 13 amino acids. The germline gives CDR1 SGHVS, CDR2 FQNEAQ. V lost 6 bases and J lost 4, with 12 bases in between. In DNA form, the CDR3 reads TGTGCCAGCAGTTATGGACTCCGAGAGACCCAGTACTTC. It encodes CASSYGLRETQYF.

The sample holds many counts of this clonotype. The V call is TRBV11-2, the J call TRBJ1-4; D is possibly TRBD1 (6 bases). The germline gives CDR1 SGHAT, CDR2 FQNNGV. V was cut by 8 bases and J by 2 bases, with 15 bases left in between. The CDR3 length is 15 residues. In DNA, the CDR3 is TGTGCCAGCGAGGCGGGGGCCAGCACTAATGAAAAACTGTTTTTT. This gives the protein CASEAGASTNEKLFF.

In its sample, this clonotype was seen many times. The V and J genes are TRBV7-9 and TRBJ2-5; D is uncertain. The length of the CDR3 is 13 residues. V was trimmed by 4 bases and J by 5 bases, leaving 11 bases between them. Germline V gene lookup returns CDR1 SEHNR and CDR2 FQNEAQ (reference sequence). Written as DNA, the CDR3 is TGTGCCAGCAGCTGGGTGTCGGTGGAGACCCAGTACTTC. Its protein product is CASSWVSVETQYF.

This clonotype was picked up many times. V and J are TRBV27 and TRBJ2-5; D not certain. Germline V gene sequence: CDR1 MNHEY, CDR2 SMNVEV (reference sequence). Trimming removed 2 bases at V and 1 base at J, with 11 bases between. The CDR3 is 15 residues long. The CDR3 sequence: CASSLGPTGQETQYF. As DNA, the CDR3 is TGTGCCAGCAGTTTAGGACCAACGGGCCAAGAGACCCAGTACTTC.

Of note for this clonotype: One end of the junction varies from germline; a read error may be responsible. The chain recombines TRBV7-2 with TRBJ1-4; D not certain. CDR3 length: 17 residues. Germline V gene lookup returns CDR1 SGHTA and CDR2 FQGNSA. The DNA for the CDR3 is TGCGCCAGCAGCCACAACCCCTTAAAGACCACCGAGGAAAAACTGTTTTTT. Its translation is CASSHNPLKTTEEKLFF.

This chain joins TRBV29-1 and TRBJ1-5; TRBD1 matches at 8 bases. The germline V gene has CDR1 SQVTM and CDR2 ANQGSEA. This CDR3 spans 13 amino acids. V trimming: 5 bases; J trimming: 7 bases; junction bases outside the gene matches: 7. This CDR3 reads CSVRTGQGQPQHF. CDR3 coding DNA: TGCAGCGTTCGGACAGGGCAAGGCCAGCCCCAGCATTTT.

This clonotype was counted at least ten times. The chain recombines TRBV6-1 with TRBJ1-5; 8 positions agree with TRBD1. After removal of 5 bases from V and 1 base from J, the junction contained 10 bases not matched to a gene. This CDR3 contains 17 residues. The germline gives CDR1 MNHNS, CDR2 SASEGT. The CDR3 here is CASSYPDRVSSNQPQHF. For the CDR3, the DNA is TGTGCCAGCAGTTACCCGGACAGGGTCTCAAGCAATCAGCCCCAGCATTTT.

At least ten counts were recorded for this clonotype. The rearrangement joins TRBV2 to TRBJ1-4; 7 positions match TRBD1. The CDR3 is 14 residues long. After removal of 6 bases from V and 4 bases from J, the junction contained 5 bases not matched to a gene. Germline V CDR1 and CDR2: SNHLY, FYNNEI. This CDR3 reads CASSPGQFNEKLFF. CDR3 DNA: TGTGCCAGCAGCCCGGGACAGTTTAATGAAAAACTGTTTTTT.

Notes on this clonotype: Being one base from a much bigger clone, this may be a read error. V gene TRBV7-2 combines with J gene TRBJ1-4, with no clear D. Trimming removed 8 bases from V and 5 bases from J, with 12 bases in between. The CDR3 is made up of 13 amino acids. Looked up from germline, CDR1 is SGHTA and CDR2 is FQGNSA. CDR3 sequence: CASSRVRNEKLFF. DNA for the CDR3: TGTGCCAGCTCCCGGGTCAGAAATGAAAAACTGTTTTTT.

The V call is TRBV7-9, the J call TRBJ1-1, with a weak D call TRBD1 (6 bases). CDR1 and CDR2 from the germline V gene are SEHNR and FQNEAQ (reference sequence). Trimming pared 5 bases from V and 2 bases from J, leaving 15 bases between. There are 15 residues in the CDR3. The CDR3 reads CASSLQRGPNTEAFF. The CDR3 region has the DNA TGTGCCAGCAGCCTCCAGCGGGGGCCCAACACTGAAGCTTTCTTT.

This clonotype was picked up many times. CDR3 in amino acids: CASSLDRQEENQPQHF. In nucleotides, the CDR3 is TGTGCCAGCAGCTTAGATCGACAGGAGGAGAATCAGCCCCAGCATTTT. This chain uses TRBV7-9 with TRBJ1-5; weak D call: TRBD1 (6 bases). Trimming took off 1 base at V and 4 bases at J, with 14 bases between the two ends. This CDR3 comprises 16 residues. Germline assignment: CDR1 SEHNR and CDR2 FQNEAQ (reference sequence).

The chain's CDR3 is CASSLAYDLHF. The CDR3 DNA sequence: TGTGCCAGCAGCTTAGCCTACGACCTCCACTTT. The chain recombines TRBV7-9 with TRBJ1-6; no clear D. Germline V gene sequence: CDR1 SEHNR, CDR2 FQNEAQ (reference sequence). This CDR3 is 11 amino acids long. V was shortened by 0 bases and J by 15 bases, with 6 bases between the two germline ends.

The chain carries TRBV7-2 and TRBJ2-7; 14 bases align to TRBD2. CDR1 is SGHTA and CDR2 is FQGNSA in the germline V gene. The CDR3 is 16 residues long. V dropped 5 bases and J dropped 5; count of bases not matched to a gene: 8. In nucleotides, the CDR3 is TGTGCCAGCAGCCCAGGGACTAGCGGGAGTGTAGACGAGCAGTACTTC. It yields the protein CASSPGTSGSVDEQYF. The full variable domain, with the rest looked up from reference TRBV7-2 and TRBJ2-7, is GAGVSQSPSNKVTEKGKDVELRCDPISGHTALYWYRQSLGQGLEFLIYFQGNSAPDKSGLPSDRFSAERTGGSVSTLTIQRTQQEDSAVYLCASSPGTSGSVDEQYFGPGTRLTVT.

The rearrangement uses TRBV2 and TRBJ2-3, with a weak D call TRBD1 (5 bases). CDR3 length: 14 amino acids. Looked up from germline, CDR1 is SNHLY and CDR2 is FYNNEI. V was trimmed by 6 bases and J by 2 bases, leaving 12 bases between them. The CDR3 loop is CASSADTTTDTQYF. CDR3 in DNA: TGTGCCAGCAGCGCGGACACGACCACAGATACGCAGTATTTT.

This clonotype came up a few times. The chain employs TRBV20-1 and TRBJ1-6, with D unclear. Germline V CDR1 and CDR2: DFQATT, SNEGSKA (reference sequence). The CDR3 has 13 residues. Trimming left V 5 bases short and J 8 bases short, with 13 bases between. The CDR3 loop is CSAADGDYSPLHF. CDR3 DNA: TGCAGTGCTGCGGACGGGGATTATTCACCCCTCCACTTT.

The chain employs TRBV14 and TRBJ1-5; D perhaps matches TRBD1 (6 bases). Deletions cut 1 base from V and 9 bases from J, with 22 bases between. This CDR3 contains 17 residues. From germline, CDR1 is SGHDN and CDR2 FVKESK. The CDR3 protein is CASSQGDRVDSQRPQHF. The DNA for the CDR3 is TGTGCCAGCAGCCAAGGCGATAGGGTGGACAGCCAGCGGCCCCAGCATTTT. Combining the CDR3 with reference TRBV14 and TRBJ1-5 gives the whole variable domain EAGVTQFPSHSVIEKGQTVTLRCDPISGHDNLYWYRRVMGKEIKFLLHFVKESKQDESGMPNNRFLAERTGGTYSTLKVQPAELEDSGVYFCASSQGDRVDSQRPQHFGDGTRLSIL.

This clonotype was picked up many times. The CDR3 protein is CSVEDAGTGELFF. CDR3 sequence (DNA): TGCAGCGTTGAAGACGCTGGGACCGGGGAGCTGTTTTTT. J is TRBJ2-2 and V is TRBV29-1; D uncertain. CDR1 and CDR2 from the germline V gene are SQVTM and ANQGSEA. V lost 0 bases and J 5 bases, leaving 7 bases between the germline ends. This CDR3 contains 13 residues.

A word on this clonotype: Just one base apart from a much larger clone, this may be a read error. The chain carries TRBV20-1 and TRBJ1-5; 8 nucleotides line up with TRBD1. The CDR3 has 14 amino acids. CDR1 and CDR2 from the germline V gene are DFQATT and SNEGSKA (reference sequence). The V and J ends lost 7 bases and 6 bases, in that order; junction bases with no gene match: 11. The CDR3 region has the DNA TGCAGTGTTCCTAGGGACAGGTATCCTCAGCCCCAGCATTTT. This encodes CSVPRDRYPQPQHF.

This clonotype was seen ten or more times. The chain links TRBV10-3 to TRBJ1-5; the D gene is possibly TRBD1 (6 bases). V lost 2 bases to trimming and J lost 2 bases, with 10 bases between them. The germline V gene encodes CDR1 ENHRY and CDR2 SYGVKD. The CDR3 is 15 amino acids. The CDR3: CAISELGAGNQPQHF. The CDR3 DNA sequence: TGTGCCATCAGTGAGCTGGGGGCCGGCAATCAGCCCCAGCATTTT.

The chain joins TRBV2 to TRBJ1-2; D perhaps matches TRBD1 (6 bases). CDR1 and CDR2 (germline): SNHLY, FYNNEI. The CDR3 runs 14 residues. V gave up 7 bases and J gave up 4 bases, with 16 bases separating them. The CDR3 spells CASNRDVGLYGYTF. The CDR3 DNA is TGTGCCAGCAACAGGGACGTAGGACTCTATGGCTACACCTTC.

This clonotype has a count of ten or more. The chain employs TRBV7-2 and TRBJ1-2; D is undetermined. CDR1 is SGHTA, CDR2 FQGNSA, per germline. CDR3 length: 15 residues. Trimming took off 1 base at V and 2 bases at J, with 11 bases between the two ends. CDR3 bases: TGTGCCAGCAGCTTAGTGCCAGAAATAAACTATGGCTACACCTTC. Translated: CASSLVPEINYGYTF.